A selection of T cell receptor beta chains follows, all from one sample in a study of blood T cell repertoires in COVID-19. TCRdb keeps only in-frame clones here, not all; method: immunoSEQ multiplex PCR. The table includes around 250,000 clones, around four fifths detected once. Sequenced sample: peripheral blood. The source is an elderly man with acute or convalescent COVID-19. Each CDR3 is given with its conserved first and last residue. Each record gives: CDR3 DNA, CDR3 protein, D gene, V gene, clone size, J gene. The D gene is left open where the match is weak. A clone size is listed for some rows: how often the clone was seen (once, few, many), or a class if it is expanded.

DNA: TGTGCCAGCAGCTACGGACAGGGGGATTTCAATGAGCAGTTCTTC
CDR3: CASSYGQGDFNEQFF
D: TRBD1
V: TRBV11-3
size: -
J: TRBJ2-1

DNA: TGTGCCAGCAGCCCTCGGACTAGCGGGGGGTTGGAGACCCAGTACTTC
CDR3: CASSPRTSGGLETQYF
D: TRBD2
V: TRBV7-9
size: -
J: TRBJ2-5

DNA: TGTGCCTGGAGTTCCCAGGGATGGGTTCAGCCCCAGCATTTT
CDR3: CAWSSQGWVQPQHF
D: -
V: TRBV30
size: few
J: TRBJ1-5

DNA: TGTGCCAGCGCGCTAGCACAAGAGACCCAGTACTTC
CDR3: CASALAQETQYF
D: -
V: TRBV6-5
size: -
J: TRBJ2-5

DNA: TGTGCCAGCAGCCTTGGGACAGGGGAGTATGGCTACACCTTC
CDR3: CASSLGTGEYGYTF
D: TRBD1
V: TRBV14
size: -
J: TRBJ1-2

DNA: TGTGCCATCAGGCCACAGGGGGGGTCTGGGGCCAACGTCCTGACTTTC
CDR3: CAIRPQGGSGANVLTF
D: -
V: TRBV10-3
size: once
J: TRBJ2-6

DNA: TGTGCCATCAGTGAGTCCGGCACAGATACGCAGTATTTT
CDR3: CAISESGTDTQYF
D: -
V: TRBV10-3
size: -
J: TRBJ2-3

DNA: TGTGCCAGCAGTCATTTGGGGGGGCCGAGCTCCTACAATGAGCAGTTCTTC
CDR3: CASSHLGGPSSYNEQFF
D: -
V: TRBV2
size: few
J: TRBJ2-1

DNA: TGTGCCAGCAGCTTAGTGCAGGGGGTAAATGAAAAACTGTTTTTT
CDR3: CASSLVQGVNEKLFF
D: TRBD1
V: TRBV7-2
size: -
J: TRBJ1-4

DNA: TGTGCCAGCAGCTGGGACAGGGTAGGGGAGACCCAGTACTTC
CDR3: CASSWDRVGETQYF
D: TRBD1
V: TRBV5-4
size: -
J: TRBJ2-5

DNA: TGTGCCAGCACCTCAGGGGGTACTAGCTCCTATAATTCACCCCTCCACTTT
CDR3: CASTSGGTSSYNSPLHF
D: TRBD1
V: TRBV19
size: -
J: TRBJ1-6

DNA: TGCGCCAGCAGCGCTAGCGGCACAGATACGCAGTATTTT
CDR3: CASSASGTDTQYF
D: -
V: TRBV10-1
size: -
J: TRBJ2-3

DNA: TGTGCCAGCAGGACCCGACAGGGAGCAGATACGCAGTATTTT
CDR3: CASRTRQGADTQYF
D: TRBD1
V: TRBV2
size: once
J: TRBJ2-3

DNA: TGCAGTGCTAGTCAATCGGCTAGCGGGATGGACAATGAGCAGTTCTTC
CDR3: CSASQSASGMDNEQFF
D: TRBD2
V: TRBV20-1
size: once
J: TRBJ2-1

DNA: TGTGCCAGCAGCCGCAGACAGGGGAAAGACAATGAGCAGTTCTTC
CDR3: CASSRRQGKDNEQFF
D: TRBD1
V: TRBV5-4
size: -
J: TRBJ2-1

DNA: TGTGCCAGCAGCTTACCGCCCGCGGGGGTCCCTGAAGCTTTCTTT
CDR3: CASSLPPAGVPEAFF
D: -
V: TRBV7-2
size: -
J: TRBJ1-1

DNA: TGTGCCAGCAGTTCGCCGGGACACCCCTACGAGCAGTACTTC
CDR3: CASSSPGHPYEQYF
D: -
V: TRBV28
size: -
J: TRBJ2-7

DNA: TGTGCCACCAGTGACCGGACCGGGACAGGGGCAGATACGCAGTATTTT
CDR3: CATSDRTGTGADTQYF
D: TRBD1
V: TRBV24-1
size: -
J: TRBJ2-3

DNA: TGTGCCAGCAGCTTAGGACCAGGGGGCGGTTCCGGGGAGCTGTTTTTT
CDR3: CASSLGPGGGSGELFF
D: TRBD1
V: TRBV7-8
size: once
J: TRBJ2-2

DNA: TGTGCCAGCAGCCGGGACACCAAGACCGGGGAGCTGTTTTTT
CDR3: CASSRDTKTGELFF
D: -
V: TRBV2
size: -
J: TRBJ2-2

DNA: TGCGCCAGCAATGTCCAGGGCACAGATACGCAGTATTTT
CDR3: CASNVQGTDTQYF
D: -
V: TRBV5-1
size: few
J: TRBJ2-3

DNA: TGTGCCAGCAACCAGCGGAGCTCTGGAAACACCATATATTTT
CDR3: CASNQRSSGNTIYF
D: -
V: TRBV2
size: few
J: TRBJ1-3

DNA: TGTGCCAGCAGCCGGTCAATCCGGACAGGGGGGGACTATGGCTACACCTTC
CDR3: CASSRSIRTGGDYGYTF
D: TRBD1
V: TRBV3-1/TRBV3-2
size: -
J: TRBJ1-2

DNA: TGTGCCATCAGTGAGTCGACAGGGGTAGATACGCAGTATTTT
CDR3: CAISESTGVDTQYF
D: TRBD1
V: TRBV10-3
size: -
J: TRBJ2-3

DNA: TGCGCCAGCAGCTTGGAAGTTGGGGGACAGAGAAATTCACCCCTCCACTTT
CDR3: CASSLEVGGQRNSPLHF
D: TRBD1
V: TRBV5-1
size: -
J: TRBJ1-6

DNA: TGTGCCAGCAGTTTAGGAGGGCTCATAAATGAAAAACTGTTTTTT
CDR3: CASSLGGLINEKLFF
D: -
V: TRBV27
size: -
J: TRBJ1-4